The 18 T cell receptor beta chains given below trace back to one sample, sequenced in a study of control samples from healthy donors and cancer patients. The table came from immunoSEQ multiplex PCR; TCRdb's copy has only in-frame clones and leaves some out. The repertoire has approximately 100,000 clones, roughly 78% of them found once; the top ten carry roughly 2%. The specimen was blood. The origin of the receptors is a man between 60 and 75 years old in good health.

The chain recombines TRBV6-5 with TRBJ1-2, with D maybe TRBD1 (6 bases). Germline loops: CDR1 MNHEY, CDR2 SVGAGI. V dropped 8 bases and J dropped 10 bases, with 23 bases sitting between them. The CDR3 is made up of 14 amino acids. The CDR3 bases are TGTGCCAGCTTTGGGGCGGACAGTTCCGGGACCTACACCTTC. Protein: CASFGADSSGTYTF.

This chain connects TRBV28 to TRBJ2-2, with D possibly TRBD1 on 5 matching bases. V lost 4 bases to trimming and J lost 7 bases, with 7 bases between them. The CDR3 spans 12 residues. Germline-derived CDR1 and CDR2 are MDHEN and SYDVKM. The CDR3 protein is CASSYDSGELFF. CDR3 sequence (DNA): TGTGCCAGCAGTTACGACAGCGGGGAGCTGTTTTTT.

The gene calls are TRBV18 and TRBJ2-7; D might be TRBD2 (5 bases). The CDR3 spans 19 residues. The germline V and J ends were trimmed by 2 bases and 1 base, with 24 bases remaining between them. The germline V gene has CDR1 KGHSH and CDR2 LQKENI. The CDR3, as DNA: TGTGCCAGCTCACCAACCCTACCTCTTAGGACGGAGGTATCCTACGAGCAGTACTTC. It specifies CASSPTLPLRTEVSYEQYF.

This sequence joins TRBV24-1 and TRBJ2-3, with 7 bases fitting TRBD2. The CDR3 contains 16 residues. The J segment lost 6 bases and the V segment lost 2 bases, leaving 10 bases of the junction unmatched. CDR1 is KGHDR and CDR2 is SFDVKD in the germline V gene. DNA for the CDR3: TGTGCCACCAGTGATTACCTCGTCGAAGCGGGGGATACGCAGTATTTT. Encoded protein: CATSDYLVEAGDTQYF.

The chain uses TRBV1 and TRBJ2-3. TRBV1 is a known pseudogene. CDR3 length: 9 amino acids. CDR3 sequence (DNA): TGCACCAGCACAGATACGCAGTATTTT. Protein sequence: CTSTDTQYF.

The chain's CDR3 is CASARSGSYEQYF. CDR3 DNA: TGTGCCAGCGCCAGGTCAGGCTCCTACGAGCAGTACTTC. The chain couples TRBV12-3 or TRBV12-4 to TRBJ2-7, with D hard to call. With 8 bases removed from V and 0 bases from J, the gap between germline ends came to 11 bases. The CDR3 sequence is 13 residues long.

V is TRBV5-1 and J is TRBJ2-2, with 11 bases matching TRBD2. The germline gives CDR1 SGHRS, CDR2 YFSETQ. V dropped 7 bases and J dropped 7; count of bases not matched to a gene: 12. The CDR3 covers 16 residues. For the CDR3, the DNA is TGCGCCAGCCGGAACGTGGCTAGCGGGGGGATCGGGGAGCTGTTTTTT. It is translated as CASRNVASGGIGELFF.

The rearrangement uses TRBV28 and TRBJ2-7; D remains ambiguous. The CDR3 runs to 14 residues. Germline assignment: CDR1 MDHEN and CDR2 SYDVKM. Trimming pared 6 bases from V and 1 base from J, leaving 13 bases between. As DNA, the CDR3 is TGTGCCAGCAGAAGTCGGGCACAGTCCTACGAGCAGTACTTC. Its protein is CASRSRAQSYEQYF. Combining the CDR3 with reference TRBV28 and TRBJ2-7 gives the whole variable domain DVKVTQSSRYLVKRTGEKVFLECVQDMDHENMFWYRQDPGLGLRLIYFSYDVKMKEKGDIPEGYSVSREKKERFSLILESASTNQTSMYLCASRSRAQSYEQYFGPGTRLTVT.

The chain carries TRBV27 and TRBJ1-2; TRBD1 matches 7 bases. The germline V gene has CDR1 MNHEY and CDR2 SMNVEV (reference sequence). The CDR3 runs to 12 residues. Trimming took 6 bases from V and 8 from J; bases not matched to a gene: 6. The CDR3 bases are TGTGCCAGCAGCTTCAGGGGGGACGGCTACACCTTC. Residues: CASSFRGDGYTF.

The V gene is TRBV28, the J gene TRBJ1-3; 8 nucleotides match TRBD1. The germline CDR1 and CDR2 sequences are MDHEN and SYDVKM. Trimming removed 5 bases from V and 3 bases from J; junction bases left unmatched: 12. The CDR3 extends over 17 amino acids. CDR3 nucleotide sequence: TGTGCCAGCAGTGAGGGTCCCGGGACAGGTAGTGGAAACACCATATATTTT. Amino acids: CASSEGPGTGSGNTIYF.

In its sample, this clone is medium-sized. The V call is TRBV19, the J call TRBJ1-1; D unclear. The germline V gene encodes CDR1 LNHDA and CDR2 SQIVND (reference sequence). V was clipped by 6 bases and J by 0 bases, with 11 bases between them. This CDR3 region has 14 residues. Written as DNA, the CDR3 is TGTGCCAGTAGGAGACGCGAGATGAACACTGAAGCTTTCTTT. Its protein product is CASRRREMNTEAFF.

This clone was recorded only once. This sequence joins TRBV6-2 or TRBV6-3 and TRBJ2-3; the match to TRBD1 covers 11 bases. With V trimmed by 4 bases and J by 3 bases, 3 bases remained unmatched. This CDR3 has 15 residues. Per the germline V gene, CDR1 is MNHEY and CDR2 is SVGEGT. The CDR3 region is CASSLGTGGTDTQYF. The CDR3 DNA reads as TGTGCCAGCAGTTTAGGGACAGGGGGGACAGATACGCAGTATTTT.

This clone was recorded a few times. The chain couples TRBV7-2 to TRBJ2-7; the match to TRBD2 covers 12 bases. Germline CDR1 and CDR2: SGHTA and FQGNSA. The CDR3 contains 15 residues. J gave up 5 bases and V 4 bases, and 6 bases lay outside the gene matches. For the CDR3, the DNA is TGTGCCAGCAGCTCGCCTAGCGGGAGGGCCAACGAGCAGTACTTC. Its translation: CASSSPSGRANEQYF. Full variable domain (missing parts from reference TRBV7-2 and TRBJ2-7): GAGVSQSPSNKVTEKGKDVELRCDPISGHTALYWYRQSLGQGLEFLIYFQGNSAPDKSGLPSDRFSAERTGGSVSTLTIQRTQQEDSAVYLCASSSPSGRANEQYFGPGTRLTVT.

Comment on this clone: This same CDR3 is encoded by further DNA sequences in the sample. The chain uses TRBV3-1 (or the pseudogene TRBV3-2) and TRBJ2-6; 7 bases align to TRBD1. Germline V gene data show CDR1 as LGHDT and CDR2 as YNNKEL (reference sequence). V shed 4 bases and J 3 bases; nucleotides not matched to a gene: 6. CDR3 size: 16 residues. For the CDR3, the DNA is TGTGCCAGCAGCCGTGGGGCAGGGGGTGGGGCCAACGTCCTGACTTTC. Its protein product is CASSRGAGGGANVLTF.

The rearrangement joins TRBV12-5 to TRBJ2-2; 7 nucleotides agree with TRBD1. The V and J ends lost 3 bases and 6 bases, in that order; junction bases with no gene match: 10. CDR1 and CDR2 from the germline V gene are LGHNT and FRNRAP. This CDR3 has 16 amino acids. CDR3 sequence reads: CASGFQTGYVPGELFF. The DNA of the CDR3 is TGTGCTAGTGGTTTCCAGACAGGGTATGTCCCCGGGGAGCTGTTTTTT.

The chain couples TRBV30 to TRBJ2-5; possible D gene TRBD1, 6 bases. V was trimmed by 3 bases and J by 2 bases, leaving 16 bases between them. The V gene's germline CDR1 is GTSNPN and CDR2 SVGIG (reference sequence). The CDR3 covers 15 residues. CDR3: CAWSLTRGSQETQYF. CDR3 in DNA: TGTGCCTGGAGCCTCACGAGGGGGTCTCAAGAGACCCAGTACTTC.

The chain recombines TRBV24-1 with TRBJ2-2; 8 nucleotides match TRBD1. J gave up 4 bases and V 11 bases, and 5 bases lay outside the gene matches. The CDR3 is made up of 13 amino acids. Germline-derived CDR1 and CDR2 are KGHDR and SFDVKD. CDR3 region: CAIGTGGTGELFF. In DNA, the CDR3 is TGTGCCATCGGGACAGGTGGCACCGGGGAGCTGTTTTTT.

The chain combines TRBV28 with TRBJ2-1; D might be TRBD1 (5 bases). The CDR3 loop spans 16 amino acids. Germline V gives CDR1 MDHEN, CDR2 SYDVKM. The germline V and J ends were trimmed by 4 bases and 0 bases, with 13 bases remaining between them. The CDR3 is CASSSIAGRSYNEQFF. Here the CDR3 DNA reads TGTGCCAGCAGTTCGATAGCAGGGCGCTCCTACAATGAGCAGTTCTTC.